These 16 T cell receptor beta chains came from one sample sequenced in a study of blood T cell repertoires in COVID-19. Produced via immunoSEQ multiplex PCR; TCRdb's table is partial and in-frame only. The data show 450,000 or so clones, 90% seen once. The material sequenced was PBMCs or T cells enriched from blood (not recorded which). The receptors come from a young man who had recovered from COVID-19.

This chain links TRBV7-9 with TRBJ1-4; D perhaps matches TRBD1 (6 bases). CDR3 length equals 15 residues. CDR1 and CDR2 from the germline V gene are SEHNR and FQNEAQ (reference sequence). V was trimmed by 1 base and J by 3 bases, leaving 9 bases between them. The CDR3 is CASSLGQEPNEKLFF. The CDR3 DNA reads as TGTGCCAGCAGCTTAGGACAGGAGCCTAATGAAAAACTGTTTTTT.

The chain links TRBV9 to TRBJ2-1, with TRBD2 as a possible D gene (6 bases). The ends were cut back, 4 bases at V and 9 bases at J, with 14 bases in the middle. This CDR3 is 13 amino acids long. Germline values: CDR1 SGDLS, CDR2 YYNGEE. Here the CDR3 reads CASSWGTFSEQFF. CDR3 in DNA: TGTGCCAGCAGCTGGGGGACTTTTAGTGAGCAGTTCTTC.

This clone was counted a single time. CDR3 sequence: CASSPGGPYGYTF. CDR3 nucleotides: TGTGCCAGCAGCCCAGGGGGGCCGTATGGCTACACCTTC. V and J are TRBV7-6 and TRBJ1-2, with 7 bases fitting TRBD1. The length of the CDR3 is 13 residues. Germline V gene lookup returns CDR1 SGHVS and CDR2 FNYEAQ. J was trimmed by 5 bases and V by 5 bases; bases with no gene match: 5.

The V gene is TRBV6-5, the J gene TRBJ1-6; tentatively, D is TRBD1 (6 bases). The length of the CDR3 is 16 residues. Germline CDR1 reads MNHEY; CDR2 reads SVGAGI. V dropped 2 bases and J dropped 1 base, with 9 bases sitting between them. The CDR3 protein is CASSYTDRSYNSPLHF. DNA for the CDR3: TGTGCCAGCAGTTACACGGACAGATCCTATAATTCACCCCTCCACTTT.

The chain couples TRBV7-9 to TRBJ1-1; TRBD1 aligns across 7 bases. The CDR3 consists of 14 residues. The V gene end was trimmed by 2 bases and the J gene end by 5 bases; junction bases not matched to a gene: 5. Germline lookup yields CDR1 SEHNR and CDR2 FQNEAQ (reference sequence). The CDR3 spells CASSLKQGYTEAFF. In nucleotides, the CDR3 is TGTGCCAGCAGCTTAAAACAGGGGTATACTGAAGCTTTCTTT.

J is TRBJ2-5 and V is TRBV27, with TRBD2 identical over 12 bases. Germline V CDR1 and CDR2: MNHEY, SMNVEV (reference sequence). The CDR3 covers 17 residues. J lost 1 base, V lost 4 bases, and 7 bases had no gene match. The CDR3 here is CASSSLRTSGVQETQYF. The CDR3 DNA is TGTGCCAGCAGTTCACTTCGGACTAGCGGGGTCCAAGAGACCCAGTACTTC.

This chain uses TRBV2 with TRBJ1-2; no firm D call. The CDR3 spans 19 residues. V gave up 6 bases and J gave up 1 base, with 27 bases separating them. Germline V gene data show CDR1 as SNHLY and CDR2 as FYNNEI. The CDR3 protein is CASSGRVGEAPEFNYGYTF. In nucleotides, the CDR3 is TGTGCCAGCAGCGGCCGAGTCGGGGAAGCTCCGGAGTTTAACTATGGCTACACCTTC.

The V call is TRBV7-4, the J call TRBJ2-5; 10 nucleotides match TRBD2. The CDR3 consists of 14 residues. J lost 7 bases, V lost 5 bases, and 7 bases had no gene match. Germline CDR1 is SGHVT and CDR2 is SQSDAQ. CDR3 in amino acids: CASSQRVAGGTQYF. CDR3 nucleotides: TGTGCCAGCAGCCAGAGGGTAGCGGGGGGGACCCAGTACTTC.

The chain joins TRBV28 to TRBJ2-7; perhaps TRBD1 as D (5 bases). V gave up 4 bases and J gave up 0 bases, with 16 bases separating them. The CDR3 length is 16 residues. CDR1 and CDR2 (germline): MDHEN, SYDVKM. In nucleotides, the CDR3 is TGTGCCAGCAGTTCGACGAAAGACAGCGACTCCTACGAGCAGTACTTC. As protein: CASSSTKDSDSYEQYF.

The gene calls are TRBV4-2 and TRBJ1-6; D is unclear. The CDR3 is 16 amino acids. V lost 0 bases to trimming and J lost 13 bases, with 19 bases between them. In germline, CDR1 is LGHNA, CDR2 YNFKEQ. CDR3 residues: CASSQDVTVHNFPLHF. The CDR3 DNA reads as TGTGCCAGCAGCCAAGATGTCACAGTACATAATTTCCCCCTCCACTTT.

J is TRBJ1-5 and V is TRBV5-6; D ambiguous. CDR1 and CDR2 from the germline V gene are SGHDT and YYEEEE. The V gene lost 4 bases and the J gene lost 9 bases, with 14 bases spanning the gap. The CDR3 loop spans 13 amino acids. CDR3 nucleotide sequence: TGTGCCAGCAGCCCCTTCGGCCGGGGGCCCCAGCATTTT. It translates to CASSPFGRGPQHF.

This chain connects TRBV25-1 to TRBJ1-3, with 7 bases matching TRBD1. The junction had 3 bases not matched to a gene; V was cut back by 3 bases and J by 4 bases. The CDR3 consists of 14 residues. Germline-derived CDR1 and CDR2 are MGHDK and SYGVNS. CDR3 nucleotide sequence: TGTGCCAGCAGTGAGACAGGGAGAGGAAACACCATATATTTT. Translated, it gives CASSETGRGNTIYF.

The chain has TRBV5-8 and TRBJ1-1; D may be TRBD1 (6 bases). Deletions cut 2 bases from V and 8 bases from J, with 19 bases between. Germline CDR1 is SGHTS and CDR2 is YDEGEE. CDR3 size: 15 residues. The DNA for the CDR3 is TGTGCCAGCAGCTTCGGTTTCAGGGAGCAGGGGGAAGCTTTCTTT. Protein: CASSFGFREQGEAFF.

This rearrangement joins TRBV19 to TRBJ2-1; 10 positions match TRBD1. This CDR3 spans 14 amino acids. Germline trimming cut 5 bases from V and 7 bases from J; bases unmatched to any gene: 5. Germline CDR1 is LNHDA and CDR2 is SQIVND (reference sequence). CDR3 in amino acids: CASSDRGRINEQFF. CDR3 coding DNA: TGTGCCAGTAGTGACAGGGGGCGGATAAATGAGCAGTTCTTC.

This chain uses TRBV5-1 with TRBJ2-6; tentative D call: TRBD1 (5 bases). The CDR3 contains 14 residues. CDR1 and CDR2 from the germline V gene are SGHRS and YFSETQ. The germline V and J ends were trimmed by 7 bases and 4 bases, with 12 bases remaining between them. CDR3 DNA sequence: TGCGCCAGCTGCCAGGGTCCCGGGGCCAACGTCCTGACTTTC. Protein sequence: CASCQGPGANVLTF.

The chain carries TRBV27 and TRBJ2-4; 7 nucleotides align to TRBD1. J gave up 3 bases and V 5 bases, and 10 bases lay outside the gene matches. The CDR3 sequence is 16 residues long. Germline V gene data show CDR1 as MNHEY and CDR2 as SMNVEV (reference sequence). The CDR3 spells CASSIMGQMGKNIQYF. The CDR3 bases are TGTGCCAGCAGTATAATGGGACAGATGGGCAAAAACATTCAGTACTTC.